This T cell receptor beta chain was captured in a study of T cells in Graves' hyperthyroidism and ophthalmopathy. Study context: Blood was drawn when the patient was first diagnosed and still untreated. Regarding the study as a whole: Appearing also in blood were most of the thyroid clonotypes expanded above 0.001.

In its sample, this clonotype was seen once. Its antigen remains unknown. From RNA transcripts, TCR beta CDR3 regions were amplified. During a first-round RT-PCR of the TCR CDR3, the HTBI primer set was used. TCRdb reprocessed the multiplex PCR reads with MiXCR, giving one entry per CDR3 protein. The table has some 800,000 distinct CDR3 sequences, 38% seen once. The junction had 3 bases not matched to a gene; V was cut back by 5 bases and J by 3 bases. The CDR3 is made up of 14 amino acids. Germline CDR1 and CDR2: MNHEY and SVGAGI. The genes are TRBV6-5 and TRBJ2-7, with 11 nucleotides matching TRBD2. The origin of this receptor is a man between 18 and 29 years old with Graves' hyperthyroidism. Sequencing used blood. CDR3 coding DNA: TGTGCCAGCAGTAGACTAGCGGGGCACTACGAGCAGTACTTC. Its translation: CASSRLAGHYEQYF.